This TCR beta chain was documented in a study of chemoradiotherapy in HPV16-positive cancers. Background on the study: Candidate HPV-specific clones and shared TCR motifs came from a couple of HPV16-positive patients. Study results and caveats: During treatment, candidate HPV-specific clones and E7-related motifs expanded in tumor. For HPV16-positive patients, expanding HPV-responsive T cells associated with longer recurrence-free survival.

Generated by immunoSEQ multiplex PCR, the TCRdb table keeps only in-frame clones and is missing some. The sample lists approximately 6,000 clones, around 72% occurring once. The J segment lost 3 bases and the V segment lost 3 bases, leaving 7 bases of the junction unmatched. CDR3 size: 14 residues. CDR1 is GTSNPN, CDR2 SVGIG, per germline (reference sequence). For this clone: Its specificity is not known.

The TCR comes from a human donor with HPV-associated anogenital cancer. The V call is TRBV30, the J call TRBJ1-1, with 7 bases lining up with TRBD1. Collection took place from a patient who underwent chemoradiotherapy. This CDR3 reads CAWSMVGGDTEAFF. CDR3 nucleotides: TGTGCCTGGAGCATGGTAGGGGGCGACACTGAAGCTTTCTTT. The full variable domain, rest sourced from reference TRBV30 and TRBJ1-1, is SQTIHQWPATLVQPVGSPLSLECTVEGTSNPNLYWYRQAAGRGLQLLFYSVGIGQISSEVPQNLSASRPQDRQFILSSKKLLLSDSGFYLCAWSMVGGDTEAFFGQGTRLTVV.